The rows below give T cell receptor beta chains drawn from one sample of a study of cytomegalovirus exposure and HLA in healthy donors. This table comes from immunoSEQ multiplex PCR, and its TCRdb copy is limited to in-frame clones, with some not included. Of 100,000 to 150,000 clones in the sample, about two thirds are singletons; the top ten hold over 2%. Sequencing was carried out using PBMCs. These receptors came from a woman between 55 and 75 years old in good health and CMV-seropositive. CDR3s include the opening cysteine and the closing phenylalanine or tryptophan. The D gene is left open where the match is weak. The listing skips clone size in some rows; elsewhere it reads once, few, many or a size class.

V,D,size,J,DNA,CDR3
TRBV6-5,.,.,TRBJ1-2,TGTGCCAGCAGTCCTCCAGGGTTCTATGGCTACACCTTC,CASSPPGFYGYTF
TRBV2,.,.,TRBJ1-6,TGTGCCAGCAGGGGGACAATGGATAATTCACCCCTCCACTTT,CASRGTMDNSPLHF
TRBV13,TRBD2,.,TRBJ2-7,TGTGCCAGCAGCTTAGGGTTCGGGGGGATCGAGCAGTACTTC,CASSLGFGGIEQYF
TRBV9,.,.,TRBJ1-6,TGTGCCAGCAGCGTAATGAGGGATAATTCACCCCTCCACTTT,CASSVMRDNSPLHF
TRBV28,.,once,TRBJ2-2,TGTGCCAGCAGTTTAATCAGCACCGGGGAGCTGTTTTTT,CASSLISTGELFF
TRBV7-7,.,.,TRBJ2-5,TGTGCCAGCAGCACGAGCCCCGGGGTAGGCACCCAGTACTTC,CASSTSPGVGTQYF
TRBV19,TRBD2,.,TRBJ2-2,TGTGCCAGTAGTCCACTGGCCGGGACTATGTATACCGGGGAGCTGTTTTTT,CASSPLAGTMYTGELFF
TRBV7-9,.,few,TRBJ1-1,TGTGCCAGCAGCCCAAGGGGGGGTGAAGCTTTCTTT,CASSPRGGEAFF
TRBV6-4,TRBD1,few,TRBJ2-7,TGTGCCAGCAGTGGAAGACAGGGGCCCCCCAAAGGGTACGAGCAGTACTTC,CASSGRQGPPKGYEQYF
TRBV5-1,.,.,TRBJ2-2,TGCGCCAGCAGCTCGCACCGGGTGGACACCGGGGAGCTGTTTTTT,CASSSHRVDTGELFF
TRBV5-1,TRBD1,.,TRBJ1-3,TGCGCCAGCAGCTCGGGCCAGGGGGCCCACTCTGGAAACACCATATATTTT,CASSSGQGAHSGNTIYF
TRBV7-9,TRBD1,.,TRBJ2-7,TGTGCCAGCAGCCCTGGACAGGGGGCCTACGAGCAGTACTTC,CASSPGQGAYEQYF
TRBV7-9,TRBD1,.,TRBJ1-1,TGTTCCAGCAGCTCTGGACAGGGGTGGACTGAAGCTTTCTTT,CSSSSGQGWTEAFF
TRBV6-1,TRBD2,.,TRBJ2-7,TGTGCCAGCAGGGGCGGGGGGGCTATCGAGCAGTACTTC,CASRGGGAIEQYF